This TCR beta chain was obtained from a study of blood T cells in healthy people across ages. Note on this clonotype: Antigen: not known. The junction shows a germline mismatch at one end, possibly a read error.

Together with a sample-barcoded 5' primer, a J-beta primer mix was included in a second PCR lasting about 6 to 11 cycles. TCRdb fed the 5' RACE reads into MiXCR, producing one record per CDR3 protein. The sample holds approximately 790,000 distinct CDR3 sequences, less than 80% seen once. The study, taken as a whole, reports: Age showed a roughly linear inverse relationship with TCR beta diversity per million T cells.

The germline CDR1 and CDR2 sequences are KGHSH and LQKENI. The CDR3 runs 16 residues. There were at least 5.5 micrograms of total RNA extracted from every sample. The TCR sequence derives from a man aged 30 to 45 in good health. The chain combines TRBV18 with TRBJ2-1, with TRBD2 matching 7 bases. The source material was blood. This chain's CDR3 is CASSPASWGDYNEQFF. CDR3 DNA: TGTGCCAGCTCACCGGCGTCTTGGGGGGACTACAATGAGCAGTTCTTT.